These T cell receptor beta chains were read from a single sample in a study of blood T cells in healthy people across ages. TCRdb re-analysed the 5' RACE reads in MiXCR, keeping a single row per CDR3 protein. The sample has around 1.5 million distinct CDR3 sequences; 34% are singletons. Sequenced: blood. These receptors originate from a woman aged 25 to 39 in good health. CDR3s include the opening cysteine and the closing phenylalanine or tryptophan. The D gene is left open where the match is weak. Rows may omit the clone size; those that give it use once, few, many or a size class.

>few|TRBV20-1|TRBD2|TRBJ2-1
TGCAGTGCTAGAGATGTGGGACTAGCCTACAATGAGCAGTTCTTC
CSARDVGLAYNEQFF
>.|TRBV24-1|.|TRBJ2-2
TGTGCCACCAGTGGACATTATGACACCGGGGAGCTGTTTTTT
CATSGHYDTGELFF
>.|TRBV6-8|.|TRBJ2-5
TGTGCCAGCATCTCGGCCGAGGGAGAGACCCAGTACTTC
CASISAEGETQYF
>.|TRBV4-1|.|TRBJ2-2
TGCGCCAGCAGCCAAGTAGGGAGCTACACCGGGGAGCTGTTTTTT
CASSQVGSYTGELFF
>many|TRBV4-1|.|TRBJ2-1
TGCGCCAGCAGCCAAGTGGGCTACAATGAGCAGTTCTTC
CASSQVGYNEQFF
>.|TRBV20-1|.|TRBJ2-7
TGCAGTGCTAGAGATTGGCAGGGGGGGAATGAGCAGTACTTC
CSARDWQGGNEQYF
>few|TRBV4-1|TRBD1|TRBJ2-7
TGCGCCAGCCAACTGGGACAGGGAAGCTACGAGCAGTACTTC
CASQLGQGSYEQYF
>.|TRBV29-1|.|TRBJ2-7
TGCAGCGTCCTCGGCGAGGGTTCCTTCGAGACCCTGTACTTC
CSVLGEGSFETLYF
>once|TRBV12-3/TRBV12-4|.|TRBJ2-5
TGTGCCAGCAGCACTAGTCTTCCCCAGTACTTC
CASSTSLPQYF
>few|TRBV7-6|TRBD2|TRBJ2-2
TGTGCCAGCAGCCCCGCTCTCGGACTAGACAACACCGGGGAGCTGTTTTTT
CASSPALGLDNTGELFF
>.|TRBV27|.|TRBJ2-7
TGTGCCAGCAGTTTATCCGGGGGGGACAGAACCTACGAGCAGTACTTC
CASSLSGGDRTYEQYF
>many|TRBV6-5|.|TRBJ1-1
TGTGCCAGCAGTTACTCTGGGGCGGGGAACACTGAAGCTTTCTTT
CASSYSGAGNTEAFF
>.|TRBV29-1|TRBD1|TRBJ2-7
TGCAGCGCTGTACGGGACAGGAAGGTACACGAGCAGTACTTC
CSAVRDRKVHEQYF
>once|TRBV20-1|TRBD2|TRBJ2-1
TGCAGTGCTCCTAAAGCGGGGGACTACAATGAGCAGTTCTTC
CSAPKAGDYNEQFF
>once|TRBV6-1|.|TRBJ2-1
TGTGCCAGCAGTGAAGGAGTTGGGACCGAAATTTTCTACGAGCAGTTCTTC
CASSEGVGTEIFYEQFF
>.|TRBV5-1|.|TRBJ1-6
TGCGCCAGCAGATCCCCGAATTCACCCCCCCACTTT
CASRSPNSPPHF
>.|TRBV4-1|.|TRBJ1-2
TGCGCCAGCAGCCCGAAACCAGGGGCTTTGGGTGGCTACACCTTC
CASSPKPGALGGYTF
>.|TRBV12-3/TRBV12-4|.|TRBJ1-2
TGTGCCAACACCTCTATACGGGGAGGCTACACCTTC
CANTSIRGGYTF
>.|TRBV5-1|TRBD2|TRBJ2-7
TGCGCCAGCAGGGCGGGGGGCTACGAGCAGTACTTC
CASRAGGYEQYF
>.|TRBV2|.|TRBJ2-3
TGTGCCAGCGGGTTCAGGGCAGGGCTCGCAGATACGCAGTATTTT
CASGFRAGLADTQYF
>.|TRBV21-1|.|TRBJ1-4
TGTGCCAGCAGCAACACCGACAGGGAGACTAATGAAAAACTGTTTTTT
CASSNTDRETNEKLFF
>once|TRBV28|.|TRBJ2-1
TGTGCCAGCAGCCTCGGAAAGGGTATAGAGCAGTTCTTC
CASSLGKGIEQFF
>many|TRBV20-1|.|TRBJ2-6
TGCAGTGCTAGGGAGGGCTCTGGGGCCAACGTCCTGACTTTC
CSAREGSGANVLTF
>many|TRBV27|TRBD1|TRBJ2-7
TGTGCCAGCAGTTTATCGGGGCAGGGGGACTACGAGCAGTACTTC
CASSLSGQGDYEQYF
>few|TRBV19|.|TRBJ2-3
TGTGCCAGTAGTATTACCTCGGTTGAGGGAGATACGCAGTATTTT
CASSITSVEGDTQYF
>.|TRBV7-6|.|TRBJ2-7
TGTGCCAGCAGCTTAGGAGAAAGACGGGAGCCCTACGAGCAGTACTTC
CASSLGERREPYEQYF
>.|TRBV4-2|.|TRBJ2-2
TGTGCCAGCAGCCAAGCGGCAGGGATTGACACCGGGGAGCTGTTTTTT
CASSQAAGIDTGELFF
>.|TRBV2|.|TRBJ2-1
TGTGCCACCCATCACGCCAGGGCCGGTGAGCAGTTCTTC
CATHHARAGEQFF
>many|TRBV20-1|TRBD2|TRBJ2-1
TGCAGTGCTAGAGAATGGATACTAGCGGGGGTTGAGCAGTTCTTC
CSAREWILAGVEQFF
>few|TRBV28|TRBD1|TRBJ1-2
TGTGCCAGCACCTACAGGGGGAACGGCTATGGCTACACCTTC
CASTYRGNGYGYTF
>.|TRBV5-1|.|TRBJ2-3
TGCGCCAGCAGCTCCCAGGCCGATCGGGCGACAGATACGCAGTATTTT
CASSSQADRATDTQYF
>.|TRBV5-6|.|TRBJ2-3
TGTGCCAGCAGCCGTGCCGGGACGAACACAGATCCGCAGTATTTT
CASSRAGTNTDPQYF
>.|TRBV7-2|TRBD1|TRBJ1-5
TGTGCCAGCAGCTTAGCGGGCAGGGGGCGATGGGAACAGCCCCAGCATTTT
CASSLAGRGRWEQPQHF
>.|TRBV6-1|TRBD1|TRBJ2-7
TGTGCCAGCAGTGACAAAGGACAGGCTGTTTACGAGCAGTACTTC
CASSDKGQAVYEQYF
>few|TRBV9|TRBD2|TRBJ2-2
TGTGCCAGCAGCGCCTCACTAGCGTTGAACACCGGGGAGCTGTTTTTT
CASSASLALNTGELFF
>many|TRBV4-1|.|TRBJ2-5
TGCGCCAGCAGCCAAGGACGGGGCCAGAATCAAGAGACCCAGTACTTC
CASSQGRGQNQETQYF
>few|TRBV5-1|TRBD2|TRBJ2-7
TGCGCCAGCAGCTTATCACCGGGACTAGCGGATTCCTACGAGCAGTACTTC
CASSLSPGLADSYEQYF
>many|TRBV20-1|.|TRBJ2-5
TGCAGTGCTAGATCGCCCGCGGAGGTCCAAGAGACCCAGTACTTC
CSARSPAEVQETQYF
>.|TRBV5-1|TRBD1|TRBJ2-7
TGCGCCAGCAGGATTGGACAGGACCACGAGCAGTACTTC
CASRIGQDHEQYF
>.|TRBV3-1|.|TRBJ2-5
TGTGCCAGCAGCCAAGGACTAGTGAAGGAGACCCAGTACTTC
CASSQGLVKETQYF